This T cell receptor (beta chain) is drawn from a study of T cell changes during pregnancy in multiple sclerosis. TCRdb's table, derived via immunoSEQ multiplex PCR, lists solely in-frame clones and lacks some. The table records around 61,000 clones, just under 90% of them present only once. In germline, CDR1 is MNHEY, CDR2 SMNVEV (reference sequence). The CDR3 has 15 amino acids. J gave up 8 bases and V 6 bases, and 15 bases lay outside the gene matches. The chain is built from TRBV27 and TRBJ1-2, with 7 positions matching TRBD1. Sequenced material: peripheral blood, taken in the first trimester of pregnancy. This sequence originates from a female donor in good health, enrolled as a control in a pregnancy study. CDR3 sequence reads: CASSPMTQGVRGYTF. CDR3 coding DNA: TGTGCCAGCAGCCCGATGACCCAGGGGGTCCGCGGCTACACCTTC.